This record looks at one T cell receptor (beta chain) sequence and its context. Its antigen is unidentified. The primer mix had 52 TRBV and 13 TRBJ primers. TCRdb's table, derived via immunoSEQ multiplex PCR, lists solely in-frame clones and lacks some. The sample has around 29,000 clones, 85% to 95% seen once. CD4+ T cells were divided by sorting: CD25-high CD127-low Tregs, CD25-low CD127-high conventional cells. The germline V gene encodes CDR1 MDHEN and CDR2 SYDVKM. The V end was cut by 3 bases, the J end by 6 bases, with 12 bases between. The CDR3 has 14 amino acids. These data originate in a study of regulatory T cells. Broader study findings: Hydrophobic residues at CDR3 positions 6 and 7 were enriched in conventional CD4+ T cells of CD3G-deficient patients.

The sequence was obtained from a child aged 2 to 10 with CD3G deficiency. Sequencing was done on a sample of conventional CD4+ T cells sorted from blood. J is TRBJ2-4 and V is TRBV28; TRBD1 is a possible D gene (6 bases). Here the CDR3 reads CASSFSGVSNIQYF. The CDR3 DNA sequence: TGTGCCAGCAGTTTTTCAGGGGTTTCAAACATTCAGTACTTC.